Sequencing of this TCR beta chain was carried out in a study of T-cell reconstitution after alpha-beta-depleted transplantation in children. This clonotype has ten or more counts. Molecular barcoding with unique molecular identifiers was used for the TCRbeta library. One entry per CDR3 protein, called by TCRdb with MiXCR from the PCR reads. The top ten clones hold approximately 20% of a sample with 60,000 to 70,000 distinct CDR3 sequences, over 4.5% of them seen once. Here the sequenced sample was PBMCs, mostly from graft donor cells, taken 180 days after TCRalphabeta/CD19-depleted stem cell transplant. The TCR comes from a boy in the first two years of life who had a stem cell transplant for acute myeloid leukemia, so the T cells may come from the graft donor.

The CDR3 bases are TGCGCCAGCAGCTGGGGGGACAACTCTGGAAACACCATATATTTT. As protein: CASSWGDNSGNTIYF. The V call is TRBV5-1, the J call TRBJ1-3; a weak D match, TRBD1 (6 bases). This CDR3 is built from 15 residues. V was clipped by 3 bases and J by 0 bases, with 10 bases between them. Looked up from germline, CDR1 is SGHRS and CDR2 is YFSETQ.